This T cell receptor (beta chain) was documented in a study of blood T cell repertoires in COVID-19. Study-level background: Material from acute and convalescent COVID-19 was sourced from the United States, Italy and Spain. From T cells, B-cell-depleted T cells, or PBMCs came the material, which was cDNA or gDNA.

The method was immunoSEQ multiplex PCR; TCRdb's version includes in-frame clones alone and lacks a portion of them. The table records 150,000 to 170,000 clones, around four fifths of them present only once. The V gene's germline CDR1 is SQVTM and CDR2 ANQGSEA. This CDR3 contains 11 residues. The V end was cut by 5 bases, the J end by 4 bases, with 8 bases between. This chain joins TRBV29-1 and TRBJ1-2; D not resolved. Sequenced sample: peripheral blood. This TCR was recovered from a woman over 75 with acute or convalescent COVID-19. Here the CDR3 reads CSVRLSYGYTF. The CDR3 bases are TGCAGCGTTCGCTTGAGCTATGGCTACACCTTC.